The 14 T cell receptor beta chains in this list originate from one sample, sequenced in a study of immune characterization of retroperitoneal liposarcoma. TCRdb called the PCR reads again in MiXCR, with one record for every CDR3 protein. The repertoire has around 13,000 distinct CDR3 sequences, about 45% of them found once; the top ten carry approximately 13%. The sample taken for sequencing was tumor tissue. These TCRs come from a female donor with retroperitoneal liposarcoma.

To note about this clonotype: The final CDR3 position lacks the conserved phenylalanine or tryptophan, pointing to a likely read error. The chain has TRBV6-1 and TRBJ1-1; tentatively, D is TRBD1 (5 bases). The germline V and J ends were trimmed by 3 bases and 1 base, with 9 bases remaining between them. Germline V lookup: CDR1 MNHNS, CDR2 SASEGT. The CDR3 runs to 14 residues. This CDR3 is CASSDKGRNTEAFV. The CDR3 DNA sequence: TGTGCCAGCAGTGATAAGGGGCGGAACACTGAAGCTTTCGTT.

Sample share makes this clonotype medium-sized. The chain combines TRBV6-1 with TRBJ2-1; 10 nucleotides agree with TRBD2. The closer fit of TRBJ2-7 to the DNA end suggests the J call may be wrong. This CDR3 is built from 20 residues. Germline V gene lookup returns CDR1 MNHNS and CDR2 SASEGT. The CDR3 sequence is CASSEVQSPSGGRTYNEQYF. DNA of the CDR3: TGTGCCAGCAGTGAAGTTCAAAGCCCTAGCGGGGGACGTACCTACAATGAGCAGTACTTC.

This clonotype was seen only once. The CDR3 protein is CASSFLADIQETQYF. CDR3 DNA sequence: TGTGCCAGCAGTTTTCTAGCGGATATCCAAGAGACCCAGTACTTC. This chain links TRBV27 with TRBJ2-5, with TRBD2 identical over 7 bases. CDR1 is MNHEY, CDR2 SMNVEV, per germline (reference sequence). The trim removed 3 bases at V and 1 base at J, leaving 5 bases unmatched. CDR3 length: 15 amino acids.

This clonotype was found a few times. The chain couples TRBV27 to TRBJ2-1; D possibly uses TRBD1 or TRBD2 (5 bases each). CDR3 length: 16 amino acids. V lost 0 bases and J lost 6, with 15 bases in between. Germline V gene data show CDR1 as MNHEY and CDR2 as SMNVEV (reference sequence). The DNA for the CDR3 is TGTGCCAGCAGTTTATCGAGGGGTGTGGGGCGCAATGAGCAGTTCTTC. The encoded protein is CASSLSRGVGRNEQFF.

The chain joins TRBV10-3 to TRBJ2-2; D is uncertain. The CDR3 length is 13 residues. Germline CDR1 and CDR2: ENHRY and SYGVKD. V lost 3 bases and J 4 bases, leaving 6 bases between the germline ends. The CDR3 loop reads CAISDWSTGELFF. DNA of the CDR3: TGTGCCATCAGTGATTGGAGCACCGGGGAGCTGTTTTTT.

In this sample, this clonotype turned up many times. The gene calls are TRBV7-2 and TRBJ2-1; possibly TRBD1 for D (5 bases). The DNA end favors TRBJ2-7, so the J call may be wrong. This CDR3 is built from 15 residues. Germline CDR1 reads SGHTA; CDR2 reads FQGNSA. The CDR3 DNA is TGTGCCAGCAGCTTAGACACAGGCTCCTACAATGAGCAGTACTTC. Amino acids: CASSLDTGSYNEQYF.

This clonotype ranks as medium-sized. The chain combines TRBV6-1 with TRBJ1-2; 7 bases line up with TRBD1. CDR3 length: 15 residues. V lost 5 bases to trimming and J lost 4 bases; unmatched junction nucleotides: 10. CDR1 and CDR2 (germline): MNHNS, SASEGT. The CDR3 loop is CASSFYRGGGYGYTF. CDR3 in DNA: TGTGCCAGCAGTTTCTACAGGGGAGGGGGCTATGGCTACACCTTC.

The V and J genes are TRBV6-2 or TRBV6-3 and TRBJ1-2; 7 bases align to TRBD1. V shed 5 bases and J 5 bases; nucleotides not matched to a gene: 11. CDR1 is MNHEY and CDR2 is SVGEGT in the germline V gene. The CDR3 is 15 residues long. The CDR3 is CASSGRRGQGYGYTF. CDR3 bases: TGTGCCAGCAGTGGAAGAAGGGGGCAAGGGTATGGCTACACCTTC.

By sample fraction, this clonotype is medium-sized (0.01 to 0.1%). The gene calls are TRBV11-3 and TRBJ2-7; no firm D call. The CDR3 runs 12 residues. Trimming pared 1 base from V and 4 bases from J, leaving 5 bases between. CDR1 is SGHNT and CDR2 is YENEEA in the germline V gene. CDR3 residues: CASSLVQYEQYF. The DNA of the CDR3 is TGTGCCAGCAGCTTAGTTCAATACGAGCAGTACTTC.

The chain links TRBV6-1 to TRBJ2-2; 8 bases agree with TRBD2. Germline V gene lookup returns CDR1 MNHNS and CDR2 SASEGT. The CDR3 has 12 residues. J was trimmed by 8 bases and V by 7 bases; bases with no gene match: 3. Written as DNA, the CDR3 is TGTGCCAGCAAACGGGGGGGAGGGGAGCTGTTTTTT. This gives the protein CASKRGGGELFF.

This clonotype is medium-sized within its sample. The V gene is TRBV12-3 or TRBV12-4, the J gene TRBJ2-3; 9 bases line up with TRBD2. CDR3 length: 17 amino acids. V shed 0 bases and J 5 bases; nucleotides not matched to a gene: 9. This CDR3 reads CASSLAYGGRAGDTQYF. The CDR3 nucleotides are TGTGCCAGCAGTTTAGCCTACGGCGGGAGGGCCGGAGATACGCAGTATTTT.

This clonotype qualifies as medium-sized. The chain carries TRBV12-3 or TRBV12-4 and TRBJ2-1; D call uncertain. TRBJ2-7 explains the end of the DNA better; the J call may be wrong. This CDR3 is built from 13 residues. The chain's CDR3 is CASTPRDRNEQYF. CDR3 coding DNA: TGTGCCAGCACTCCCCGCGACCGGAATGAGCAGTACTTC.

This clonotype is judged medium-sized. The rearrangement uses TRBV6-6 and TRBJ2-5; the D gene could be TRBD1 or TRBD2 (6 bases each). The V and J ends lost 2 bases and 9 bases respectively, with 16 bases between them. CDR3 size: 14 residues. Germline V gene lookup returns CDR1 MNHNY and CDR2 SVGAGI (reference sequence). CDR3 in amino acids: CASSYRRTGAPQYF. CDR3 in DNA: TGTGCCAGCAGTTACCGACGCACGGGGGCGCCCCAGTACTTC.

J is TRBJ2-1 and V is TRBV7-2; no definite D call. Germline V gene data show CDR1 as SGHTA and CDR2 as FQGNSA. Trimming left V 1 base short and J 13 bases short, with 20 bases between. The CDR3 consists of 15 residues. This CDR3 reads CASSLGGQFKNIQFF. The CDR3 coding sequence is TGTGCCAGCAGCTTAGGAGGCCAGTTCAAAAACATTCAGTTCTTC. Looking up the rest from reference TRBV7-2 and TRBJ2-1 gives the full variable domain: GAGVSQSPSNKVTEKGKDVELRCDPISGHTALYWYRQSLGQGLEFLIYFQGNSAPDKSGLPSDRFSAERTGGSVSTLTIQRTQQEDSAVYLCASSLGGQFKNIQFFGPGTRLTVL.